Listed here are 13 T cell receptor beta chains from one sample, sequenced in a study of OX40 agonist ivuxolimab in advanced cancers. Profiled with immunoSEQ multiplex PCR; TCRdb holds only in-frame clones, not every one. The sample has 70,000 to 95,000 clones; roughly 90% are singletons. Here the sequenced sample was CD4+ or CD8+ T cells sorted from blood, taken in a trial of the OX40 agonist ivuxolimab. The receptors stem from an adult with an advanced solid tumor such as melanoma, head and neck, liver or kidney cancer.

The chain joins TRBV4-3 to TRBJ2-4; 8 nucleotides agree with TRBD1. The V gene's germline CDR1 is LGHNA and CDR2 YSLEER. V was clipped by 0 bases and J by 8 bases; unmatched bases: 6. This CDR3 region has 15 residues. In DNA, the CDR3 is TGCGCCAGCAGCCAAGATCACAGGGGGGAGTACATTCAGTACTTC. This translates into CASSQDHRGEYIQYF.

CDR3 in amino acids: CASSSSLTGAVYPPYNEQFF. The CDR3 nucleotides read TGTGCCAGCAGTTCCAGCCTAACAGGGGCCGTCTACCCCCCCTACAATGAGCAGTTCTTC. The rearrangement joins TRBV28 to TRBJ2-1, with 7 bases matching TRBD1. In germline, CDR1 is MDHEN, CDR2 SYDVKM. The V segment lost 4 bases and the J segment 2 bases; nucleotides outside the gene matches: 20. There are 20 residues in the CDR3.

The V gene is TRBV18, the J gene TRBJ1-5; TRBD1 is a possible D gene (5 bases). The CDR3 is 16 amino acids. In germline, CDR1 is KGHSH, CDR2 LQKENI. The germline V and J ends were trimmed by 0 bases and 4 bases, with 13 bases remaining between them. The CDR3 reads CASSPPGSQGNQPQHF. The CDR3 DNA reads as TGTGCCAGCTCACCACCGGGTAGCCAGGGAAATCAGCCCCAGCATTTT. Variable domain in full (rest from reference TRBV18 and TRBJ1-5): NAGVMQNPRHLVRRRGQEARLRCSPMKGHSHVYWYRQLPEEGLKFMVYLQKENIIDESGMPKERFSAEFPKEGPSILRIQQVVRGDSAAYFCASSPPGSQGNQPQHFGDGTRLSIL.

V gene TRBV10-1 combines with J gene TRBJ2-5; 7 bases align to TRBD1. This CDR3 is 17 amino acids long. CDR1 is WNHNN and CDR2 is SYGVQD in the germline V gene (reference sequence). Unmatched junction bases numbered 16, after V lost 9 bases and J lost 0 bases. This CDR3 is CAREPRDSYRYQETQYF. Written as DNA, the CDR3 is TGCGCCAGAGAGCCCCGGGACAGCTATAGGTACCAAGAGACCCAGTACTTC.

V is TRBV6-1 and J is TRBJ1-5, with D perhaps matching TRBD1 (5 bases). The germline V gene has CDR1 MNHNS and CDR2 SASEGT. This CDR3 spans 14 amino acids. V lost 9 bases and J lost 1, with 13 bases in between. CDR3 nucleotide sequence: TGTGCCAGTGACAGTGTTTTCAGCAATCAGCCCCAGCATTTT. This codes for CASDSVFSNQPQHF.

CDR3 loop: CASTPAVTRNTIYF. The CDR3 DNA sequence: TGTGCCAGCACCCCGGCAGTAACCCGAAACACCATATATTTT. V usage is TRBV6-5 and J usage is TRBJ1-3; D gene unclear. Germline CDR1 is MNHEY and CDR2 is SVGAGI. Trimming left V 7 bases short and J 5 bases short, with 15 bases between. This CDR3 comprises 14 residues.

The gene calls are TRBV28 and TRBJ1-2; D is uncertain. CDR1 is MDHEN and CDR2 is SYDVKM in the germline V gene. The CDR3 runs to 12 residues. The ends were cut back, 7 bases at V and 8 bases at J, with 14 bases in the middle. CDR3 bases: TGTGCCAGCACCCTTGGTCAGGCGGGCTACACCTTC. Protein product: CASTLGQAGYTF.

J is TRBJ1-2 and V is TRBV28, with no clear D. Between the trimmed V and J ends, which lost 3 bases and 3 bases, there was a span of 5 bases. CDR3 length: 12 amino acids. Germline CDR1 and CDR2: MDHEN and SYDVKM. CDR3 DNA sequence: TGTGCCAGCAGTTTGGTCGACTATGGCTACACCTTC. This translates into CASSLVDYGYTF.

DNA of the CDR3: TGTGCCAGCAGCCCAGGTCCTAGCGGGAGCTACAATGAGCAGTTCTTC. Translation gives CASSPGPSGSYNEQFF. The gene calls are TRBV7-2 and TRBJ2-1; 10 positions match TRBD2. The ends lost 5 bases at V and 3 bases at J; junction bases unmatched: 7. The CDR3 consists of 16 residues. In germline, CDR1 is SGHTA, CDR2 FQGNSA.

The V call is TRBV5-4, the J call TRBJ2-3; no clear D. The CDR3 runs to 13 residues. Germline CDR1 is SGHNT and CDR2 is YYREEE (reference sequence). V was cut by 4 bases and J by 3 bases, with 9 bases left in between. Here the CDR3 reads CASSPVPTDTQYF. CDR3 bases: TGTGCCAGCAGCCCGGTTCCAACAGATACGCAGTATTTT.

The chain joins TRBV28 to TRBJ1-2; 12 positions match TRBD1. Losses at the gene ends were 5 bases for V and 8 bases for J; bases not matched to a gene: 12. The germline CDR1 and CDR2 sequences are MDHEN and SYDVKM. This CDR3 has 16 residues. CDR3 in amino acids: CASSPPPGQGARGYTF. DNA of the CDR3: TGTGCCAGCAGTCCCCCACCGGGACAGGGGGCTCGCGGCTACACCTTC.

The chain links TRBV19 to TRBJ2-1, with 10 bases aligning to TRBD1. Germline loops: CDR1 LNHDA, CDR2 SQIVND (reference sequence). V shed 8 bases and J 6 bases; nucleotides not matched to a gene: 10. CDR3 length equals 15 residues. DNA of the CDR3: TGTGCCAGTCGCCCCGGGACAGGGGCGCCCAATGAGCAGTTCTTC. Protein sequence: CASRPGTGAPNEQFF.

The chain uses TRBV6-1 and TRBJ1-2; D is perhaps TRBD1 (6 bases). There are 15 residues in the CDR3. Trimming removed 2 bases at V and 8 bases at J, with 18 bases between. Germline assignment: CDR1 MNHNS and CDR2 SASEGT. The CDR3, as DNA: TGTGCCAGCAGTGAAACGGGGACACCCCGAGGAGGCTACACCTTC. Its protein is CASSETGTPRGGYTF.